This TCR beta chain originates from a study of blood T cell repertoires in COVID-19. Study details: PBMCs, B-cell-depleted T cells, or T cells were the source of the cDNA or gDNA that made up the material.

The sample holds a few counts of this clone. Study processing details: Amplification with reference gene primers provided the estimates of nucleated cell counts. Measured with immunoSEQ multiplex PCR; TCRdb has only the in-frame clones, and not every one. V, J and clone size reflect that table, while D and trimming were determined from the DNA. The sample has 450,000 or so clones; 80% to 90% are singletons. The CDR3 is 14 amino acids. The ends lost 4 bases at V and 6 bases at J; junction bases unmatched: 6. Germline loops: CDR1 SEHNR, CDR2 FQNEAQ (reference sequence). This receptor was obtained from a young man with COVID-19, enrolled during active disease. The material sequenced was peripheral blood. The chain carries TRBV7-9 and TRBJ1-1; 9 bases map to TRBD1. The CDR3 coding sequence is TGTGCCAGCAGCTGGGGACAGGGTGACGCTGAAGCTTTCTTT. It specifies CASSWGQGDAEAFF. Full variable domain (outside the CDR3, taken from reference TRBV7-9 and TRBJ1-1): DTGVSQNPRHKITKRGQNVTFRCDPISEHNRLYWYRQTLGQGPEFLTYFQNEAQLEKSRLLSDRFSAERPKGSFSTLEIQRTEQGDSAMYLCASSWGQGDAEAFFGQGTRLTVV.